The clone carrying this TCR beta chain has a handful of counts. Its specificity is not known. This entry is derived from a study of cytomegalovirus exposure and HLA in healthy donors. Study-wide findings and caveats: The study put around 180 TCR beta chains on its list as cytomegalovirus-associated. Further analysis, carried out later, found HLA-associated TCR beta chains more clonally expanded than equally common other chains. A missense variant in DCLRE1C was later tied to TCR beta V- and J-gene trimming.

The study ran its PCR with 60 Vbeta and 13 Jbeta primers. Some clones are missing from TCRdb's copy, which holds only in-frame ones; the method was immunoSEQ multiplex PCR. The sample carries about 80,000 clones, roughly four fifths recorded once. The sequenced sample consisted of PBMCs. The clonotype comes from a human donor in good health.

The CDR3 loop reads CASSPRTSGSGYNEQFF. CDR3 sequence (DNA): TGTGCCAGCTCACCGAGGACTAGCGGGTCTGGCTACAATGAGCAGTTCTTC. V gene TRBV18 combines with J gene TRBJ2-1; TRBD2 aligns across 11 bases. Germline V gene sequence: CDR1 KGHSH, CDR2 LQKENI. This CDR3 is built from 17 residues. Germline trimming cut 3 bases from V and 3 bases from J; bases unmatched to any gene: 7.